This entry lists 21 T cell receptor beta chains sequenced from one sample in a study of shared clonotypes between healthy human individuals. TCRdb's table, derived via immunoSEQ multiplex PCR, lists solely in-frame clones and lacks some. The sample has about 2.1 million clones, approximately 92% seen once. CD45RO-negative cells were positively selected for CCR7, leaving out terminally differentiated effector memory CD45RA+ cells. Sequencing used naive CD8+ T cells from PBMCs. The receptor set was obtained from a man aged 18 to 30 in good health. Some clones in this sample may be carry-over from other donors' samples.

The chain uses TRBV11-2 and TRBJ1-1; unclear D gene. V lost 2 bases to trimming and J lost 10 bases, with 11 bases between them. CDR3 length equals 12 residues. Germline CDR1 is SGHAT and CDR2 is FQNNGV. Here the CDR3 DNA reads TGTGCCAGCAGCTTATACGGAGAAGGAGCTTTCTTT. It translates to CASSLYGEGAFF.

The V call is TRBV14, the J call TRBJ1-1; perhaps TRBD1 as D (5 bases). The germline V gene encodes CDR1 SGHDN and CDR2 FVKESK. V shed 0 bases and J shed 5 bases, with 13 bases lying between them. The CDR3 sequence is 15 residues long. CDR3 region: CASSQDWGERTEAFF. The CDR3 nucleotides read TGTGCCAGCAGCCAAGATTGGGGGGAGCGGACTGAAGCTTTCTTT.

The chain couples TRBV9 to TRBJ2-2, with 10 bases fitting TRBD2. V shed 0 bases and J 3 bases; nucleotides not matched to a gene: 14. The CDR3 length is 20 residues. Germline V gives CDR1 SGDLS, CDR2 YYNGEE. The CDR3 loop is CASSVATSGVAGGYTGELFF. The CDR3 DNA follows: TGTGCCAGCAGCGTAGCTACAAGTGGGGTAGCGGGAGGATACACCGGGGAGCTGTTTTTT.

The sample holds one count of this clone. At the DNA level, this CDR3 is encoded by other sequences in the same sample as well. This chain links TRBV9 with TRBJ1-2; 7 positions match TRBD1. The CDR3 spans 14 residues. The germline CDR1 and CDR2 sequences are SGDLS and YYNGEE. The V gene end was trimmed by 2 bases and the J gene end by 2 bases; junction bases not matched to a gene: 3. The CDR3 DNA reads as TGTGCCAGCAGCGTGGGGGACAGCAACTATGGCTACACCTTC. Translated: CASSVGDSNYGYTF.

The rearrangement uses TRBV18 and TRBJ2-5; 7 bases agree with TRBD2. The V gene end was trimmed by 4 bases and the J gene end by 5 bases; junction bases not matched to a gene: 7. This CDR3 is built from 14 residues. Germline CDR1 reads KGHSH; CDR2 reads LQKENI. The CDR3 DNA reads TGTGCCAGCTCACTCCTAGCGGTGGACGAGACCCAGTACTTC. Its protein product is CASSLLAVDETQYF.

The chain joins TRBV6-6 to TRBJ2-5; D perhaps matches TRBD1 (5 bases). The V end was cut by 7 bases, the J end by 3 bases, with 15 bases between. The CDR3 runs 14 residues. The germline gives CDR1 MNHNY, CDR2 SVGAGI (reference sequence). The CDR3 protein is CASNSHRNEETQYF. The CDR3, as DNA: TGTGCCAGCAACTCACACAGGAACGAAGAGACCCAGTACTTC.

The CDR3: CASSLGSGKQYF. CDR3 bases: TGTGCCAGCAGCTTGGGGAGTGGCAAGCAGTACTTC. The chain is built from TRBV5-6 and TRBJ2-7; no firm D call. This CDR3 comprises 12 residues. V was shortened by 0 bases and J by 8 bases, with 9 bases between the two germline ends. CDR1 is SGHDT, CDR2 YYEEEE, per germline.

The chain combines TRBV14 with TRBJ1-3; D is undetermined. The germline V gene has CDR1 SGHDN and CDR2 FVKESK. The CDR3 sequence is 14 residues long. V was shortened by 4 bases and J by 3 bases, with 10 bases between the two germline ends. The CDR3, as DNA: TGTGCCAGCAGCCCACAACTGGGTGGAAACACCATATATTTT. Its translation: CASSPQLGGNTIYF.

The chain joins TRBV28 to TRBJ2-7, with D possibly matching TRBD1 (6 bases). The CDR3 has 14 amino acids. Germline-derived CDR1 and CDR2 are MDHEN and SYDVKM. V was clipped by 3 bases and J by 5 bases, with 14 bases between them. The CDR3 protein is CASSFEGTINEQYF. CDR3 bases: TGTGCCAGCAGTTTCGAGGGGACAATCAACGAGCAGTACTTC.

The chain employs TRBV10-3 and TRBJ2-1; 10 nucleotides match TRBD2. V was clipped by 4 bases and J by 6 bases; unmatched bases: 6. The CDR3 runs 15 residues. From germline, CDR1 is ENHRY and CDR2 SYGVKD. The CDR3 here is CAISGLAGEANEQFF. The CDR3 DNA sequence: TGTGCCATCAGTGGTCTAGCGGGAGAGGCCAATGAGCAGTTCTTC.

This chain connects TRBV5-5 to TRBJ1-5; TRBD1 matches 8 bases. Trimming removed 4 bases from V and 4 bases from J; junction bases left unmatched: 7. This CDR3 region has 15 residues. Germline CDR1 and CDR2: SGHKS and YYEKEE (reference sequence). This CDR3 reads CASSPDRGANQPQHF. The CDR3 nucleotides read TGTGCCAGCAGCCCAGACAGGGGAGCAAATCAGCCCCAGCATTTT.

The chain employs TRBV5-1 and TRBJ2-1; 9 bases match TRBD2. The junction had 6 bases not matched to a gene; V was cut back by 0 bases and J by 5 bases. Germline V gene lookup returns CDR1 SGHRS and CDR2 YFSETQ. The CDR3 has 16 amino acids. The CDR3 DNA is TGCGCCAGCAGCTTGGTGGCGGGAGGGTCGAACAATGAGCAGTTCTTC. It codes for CASSLVAGGSNNEQFF.

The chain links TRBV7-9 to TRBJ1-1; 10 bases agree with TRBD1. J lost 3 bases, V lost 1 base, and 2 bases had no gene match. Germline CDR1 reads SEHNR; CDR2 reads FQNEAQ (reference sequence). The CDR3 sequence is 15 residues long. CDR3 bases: TGTGCCAGCAGCTTAGTGGACAGGGGGTACACTGAAGCTTTCTTT. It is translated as CASSLVDRGYTEAFF.

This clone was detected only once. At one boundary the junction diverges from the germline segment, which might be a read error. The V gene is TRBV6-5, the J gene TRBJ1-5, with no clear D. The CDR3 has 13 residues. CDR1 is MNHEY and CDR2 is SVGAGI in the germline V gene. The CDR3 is CASSYGSSQPQHF. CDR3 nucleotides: TGTGCCAGCAGTTACGGGAGCAGTCAGCCCCAGCATTTT.

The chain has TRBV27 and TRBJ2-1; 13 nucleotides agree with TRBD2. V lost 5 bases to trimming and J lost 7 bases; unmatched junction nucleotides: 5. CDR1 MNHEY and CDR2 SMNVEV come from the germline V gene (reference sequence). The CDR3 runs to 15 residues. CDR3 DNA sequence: TGTGCCAGCAGTCGAAGGACTAGCGGGGGTAATGAGCAGTTCTTC. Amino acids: CASSRRTSGGNEQFF.

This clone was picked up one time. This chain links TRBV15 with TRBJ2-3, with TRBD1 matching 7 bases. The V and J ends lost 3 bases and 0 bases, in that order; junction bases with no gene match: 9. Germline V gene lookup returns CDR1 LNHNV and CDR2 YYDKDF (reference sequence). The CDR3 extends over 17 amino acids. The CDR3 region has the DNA TGTGCCACCAGCAGGGGTATCGGGACAGCTAGCACAGATACGCAGTATTTT. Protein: CATSRGIGTASTDTQYF.

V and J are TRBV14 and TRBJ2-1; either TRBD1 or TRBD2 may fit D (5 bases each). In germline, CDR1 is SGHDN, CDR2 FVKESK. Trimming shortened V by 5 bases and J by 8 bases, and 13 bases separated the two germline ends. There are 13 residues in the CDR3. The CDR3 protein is CASSEGLLYEQFF. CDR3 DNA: TGTGCCAGCAGCGAGGGGCTATTATATGAGCAGTTCTTC.

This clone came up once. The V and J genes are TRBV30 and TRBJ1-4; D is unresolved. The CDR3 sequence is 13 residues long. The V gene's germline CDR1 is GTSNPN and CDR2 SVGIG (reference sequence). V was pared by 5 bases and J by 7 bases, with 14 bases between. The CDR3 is CAWDGQRGEKLFF. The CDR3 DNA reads TGTGCCTGGGATGGGCAGCGTGGTGAAAAACTGTTTTTT. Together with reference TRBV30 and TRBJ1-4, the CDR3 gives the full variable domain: SQTIHQWPATLVQPVGSPLSLECTVEGTSNPNLYWYRQAAGRGLQLLFYSVGIGQISSEVPQNLSASRPQDRQFILSSKKLLLSDSGFYLCAWDGQRGEKLFFGSGTQLSVL.

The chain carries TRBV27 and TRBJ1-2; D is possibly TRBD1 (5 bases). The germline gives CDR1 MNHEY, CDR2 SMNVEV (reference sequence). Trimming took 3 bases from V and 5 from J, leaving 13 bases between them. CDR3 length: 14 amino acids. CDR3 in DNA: TGTGCCAGCAGTTTTGGGGGTCCCGGATATGGCTACACCTTC. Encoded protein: CASSFGGPGYGYTF.

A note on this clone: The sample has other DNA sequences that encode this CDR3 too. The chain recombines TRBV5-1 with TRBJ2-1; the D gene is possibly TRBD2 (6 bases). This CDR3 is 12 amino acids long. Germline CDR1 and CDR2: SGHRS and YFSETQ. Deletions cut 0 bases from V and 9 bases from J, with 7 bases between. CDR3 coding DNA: TGCGCCAGCAGCTTGGGCGGGGTTGAGCAGTTCTTC. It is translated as CASSLGGVEQFF.

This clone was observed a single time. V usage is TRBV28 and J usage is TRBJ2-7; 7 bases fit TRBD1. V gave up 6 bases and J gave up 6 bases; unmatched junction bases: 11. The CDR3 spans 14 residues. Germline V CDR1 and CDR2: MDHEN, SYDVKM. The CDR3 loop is CASSLPGQSREQYF. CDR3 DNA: TGTGCCAGCAGCCTACCGGGACAGTCGCGCGAGCAGTACTTC.